The 2 T cell receptor beta chains below come from one sample, sequenced in a study of blood T cell repertoires in COVID-19. The protocol was immunoSEQ multiplex PCR, while the TCRdb copy is restricted to in-frame clones and leaves out a portion. The sample includes roughly 140,000 clones, 85% of them seen just once. The sample taken for sequencing was peripheral blood. These receptors were collected from a middle-aged woman with active or convalescent COVID-19.

The CDR3 DNA sequence: TGTGCCAGCAGTACAGGGGGGACCCAGTACTTC. It yields the protein CASSTGGTQYF. The chain has TRBV6-6 and TRBJ2-5, with 8 bases matching TRBD1. V shed 5 bases, J shed 7 bases, and the junction held 0 bases outside the gene matches. CDR3 length: 11 residues. Germline CDR1 MNHNY, CDR2 SVGAGI (reference sequence).

The chain has TRBV5-6 and TRBJ1-2; 10 bases agree with TRBD1. The germline V gene encodes CDR1 SGHDT and CDR2 YYEEEE. V lost 5 bases and J lost 6; bases outside the gene matches: 10. The length of the CDR3 is 15 residues. CDR3 protein: CASRPRDRGRNGYTF. DNA of the CDR3: TGTGCCAGCAGACCGCGCGACAGGGGGCGTAATGGCTACACCTTC.